Reported below is one T cell receptor (beta chain). Alongside a J-beta primer mix, a sample-barcoded 5' primer served in a second PCR lasting roughly 6 to 11 cycles. In TCRdb, the 5' RACE reads were re-called with MiXCR into one record per CDR3 protein. In the table there are around 1,800,000 distinct CDR3 sequences, 39% of which are singletons. Trimming removed 7 bases from V and 13 bases from J; junction bases left unmatched: 16. CDR3 size: 14 residues. These data originate in a study of blood T cells in healthy people across ages. The rearrangement uses TRBV12-3 or TRBV12-4 and TRBJ2-1, with 7 nucleotides matching TRBD1. The clonotype was recovered from a human donor in good health. The material sequenced was blood. CDR3 residues: CASNRQGYQETQFF. The CDR3 DNA is TGTGCCAGCAATCGACAGGGATACCAAGAGACCCAGTTCTTC.